Reported below is one T cell receptor beta chain. This sample stems from a study of blood T cell repertoires in COVID-19. Some clones are missing from TCRdb's copy, which holds only in-frame ones; the method was immunoSEQ multiplex PCR. The table has 95,000 to 120,000 clones, around 85% seen once. Germline V gene data show CDR1 as SEHNR and CDR2 as FQNEAQ (reference sequence). The CDR3 covers 19 residues. The V gene end was trimmed by 5 bases and the J gene end by 4 bases; junction bases not matched to a gene: 10. Sequenced: peripheral blood. The TCR was taken from a woman aged 55-70 years with COVID-19, enrolled during active disease. V and J are TRBV7-9 and TRBJ2-2, with 16 bases fitting TRBD2. The CDR3 DNA sequence: TGTGCCAGCAGCCCCGCGGGGACTAGCGGGGGGGAGAGCACCGGGGAGCTGTTTTTT. It translates to CASSPAGTSGGESTGELFF.